A selection of T cell receptor beta chains follows, all from one sample in a study of cytomegalovirus exposure and HLA in healthy donors. Clones were sequenced by immunoSEQ multiplex PCR, and TCRdb holds only the in-frame ones, with some missing. The table lists about 170,000 clones, 76% of them singletons, with around 0.71% in the top ten. Material for sequencing was PBMCs. These receptors were obtained from a female donor in good health and CMV-seronegative. CDR3s include the opening cysteine and the closing phenylalanine or tryptophan. D genes are given only for firm matches. Clone size is stated in some rows and not others, as once, few, many or a class when expanded.

TRBV29-1	TRBJ2-1	NA	TRBD2	TGCAGCGCTTCCGGGACTAGCGGTCAACAGCAGTTCTTC	CSASGTSGQQQFF
TRBV10-3	TRBJ1-6	NA	TRBD1	TGTGCCATCAGGAGGGGGACAGCTCCGGGGGACTATAATTCACCCCTCCACTTT	CAIRRGTAPGDYNSPLHF
TRBV15	TRBJ2-7	NA	TRBD2	TGTGCCACCAGCAGAGATAGTGCGGGGGTGGGGCAGTACTTC	CATSRDSAGVGQYF
TRBV6-6	TRBJ2-3	NA	TRBD1	TGTGCCAGCAGGAACACAGGGGCGGGCACAGATACGCAGTATTTT	CASRNTGAGTDTQYF
TRBV5-1	TRBJ1-2	NA	TRBD1	TGCGCCAGCAGCTTCCACAGGGACAGGGCCGGCGGCTACACCTTC	CASSFHRDRAGGYTF
TRBV4-3	TRBJ2-5	NA	NA	TGCGCCAGCAGCTCTCAGTACTTC	CASSSQYF
TRBV5-4	TRBJ2-1	NA	NA	TGTGCCAGCAGCTTGGAGGCGGGGTCGGAGTTCTTC	CASSLEAGSEFF
TRBV5-1	TRBJ1-1	NA	TRBD1	TGCGCCAGCAGCTTGACAGGGGGAAGAAACACTGAAGCTTTCTTT	CASSLTGGRNTEAFF
TRBV27	TRBJ2-3	few	TRBD2	TGTGCCAGCAGTCGTCTGAGCGGGACTAGCACAGATACGCAGTATTTT	CASSRLSGTSTDTQYF
TRBV9	TRBJ2-5	NA	NA	TGTGCCAGCAGCGTAGATGTGGGGGGAAGAGAAGAGACCCAGTACTTC	CASSVDVGGREETQYF
TRBV9	TRBJ2-5	NA	NA	TGTGCCAGCAGCGTACGTGGGAGCGGAGGTCCCGGGGAGACCCAGTACTTC	CASSVRGSGGPGETQYF
TRBV19	TRBJ1-2	NA	NA	TGTGCCAGTAGTATGAGGGAGGCAAACTATGGCTACACCTTC	CASSMREANYGYTF
TRBV2	TRBJ1-5	NA	TRBD1	TGTGCCAGCAGTGTCGGGCGACAGGGAAGGGTTCAGCCCCAGCATTTT	CASSVGRQGRVQPQHF
TRBV19	TRBJ2-3	NA	NA	TGTGCCAGTAGTATCCAGGTACCAGATACGCAGTATTTT	CASSIQVPDTQYF
TRBV18	TRBJ2-7	once	NA	TGTGCCAGCTCACCACCGGAAAGGGGATCCTACGAGCAGTACTTC	CASSPPERGSYEQYF
TRBV7-6	TRBJ1-1	once	NA	TGTGCCAGCAGCCCCGTTCTCCCTGAAGCTTTCTTT	CASSPVLPEAFF
TRBV2	TRBJ2-7	NA	NA	TGTGCCAGCATCCACTCAGGGGGGTCCTACGAGCAGTACTTC	CASIHSGGSYEQYF
TRBV30	TRBJ1-6	NA	NA	TGTGCCTGGAGTATGGACAGAAATTCACCCCTCCACTTT	CAWSMDRNSPLHF
TRBV5-4	TRBJ2-2	NA	NA	TGTGCCAGCAGCTCCGGAGGGCTAGGCGGGCTACAACGGGAGCTGTTTTTT	CASSSGGLGGLQRELFF
TRBV4-2	TRBJ2-3	few	TRBD2	TGTGCCAGCAGCCAGTTGGGGACTAGCGGGTTACAACTTAGCACAGATACGCAGTATTTT	CASSQLGTSGLQLSTDTQYF
TRBV18	TRBJ1-1	NA	NA	TGTGCCAGCTCACCACCTCCAGGGCTGGGGAACACTGAAGCTTTCTTT	CASSPPPGLGNTEAFF